These 32 T cell receptor beta chains share one sample of origin, sequenced in a study of cytomegalovirus exposure and HLA in healthy donors. The repertoire was sequenced with immunoSEQ multiplex PCR; TCRdb's copy has only in-frame clones and lacks some. Of under 250,000 clones listed, around nine tenths are singletons. Sample: PBMCs. The receptors were sampled from a man aged 18-30 years in good health and CMV-seronegative.

V usage is TRBV28 and J usage is TRBJ2-5; no firm D call. The ends were cut back, 7 bases at V and 2 bases at J, with 14 bases in the middle. The germline V gene encodes CDR1 MDHEN and CDR2 SYDVKM. CDR3 length: 14 residues. The CDR3 region is CASTRLTLQETQYF. In DNA form, the CDR3 reads TGTGCCAGCACGAGGCTTACCTTGCAAGAGACCCAGTACTTC.

The chain combines TRBV28 with TRBJ2-7; 9 nucleotides agree with TRBD2. V lost 5 bases, J lost 6 bases, and 11 bases stayed unmatched. Germline CDR1 is MDHEN and CDR2 is SYDVKM. The CDR3 runs 15 residues. The CDR3 loop is CASSRSGRSFSEQYF. CDR3 nucleotides: TGTGCCAGCAGTCGTAGCGGGAGATCGTTCAGCGAGCAGTACTTC.

The chain recombines TRBV7-9 with TRBJ1-1, with a tentative D call TRBD1 (5 bases). Germline V gene sequence: CDR1 SEHNR, CDR2 FQNEAQ (reference sequence). Trimming stripped 1 base from V and 11 bases from J, with 14 bases between. The CDR3 sequence is 13 residues long. CDR3 DNA sequence: TGTGCCAGCAGCTTAGATGGGGGGAGGATGGCTTTCTTT. It yields the protein CASSLDGGRMAFF.

The chain recombines TRBV19 with TRBJ1-5; D unclear. This CDR3 has 15 amino acids. Deletions cut 7 bases from V and 0 bases from J, with 13 bases between. Germline CDR1 is LNHDA and CDR2 is SQIVND (reference sequence). In DNA, the CDR3 is TGTGCCAGTATTACGACGGGTTATAGCAATCAGCCCCAGCATTTT. It specifies CASITTGYSNQPQHF.

V usage is TRBV18 and J usage is TRBJ2-1, with TRBD1 matching over 7 bases. Germline assignment: CDR1 KGHSH and CDR2 LQKENI. Trimming removed 6 bases from V and 8 bases from J; junction bases left unmatched: 13. The CDR3 consists of 15 residues. The CDR3, as DNA: TGTGCCAGCTCGCTACCTTCTACAGGGGATGATGAGCAGTTCTTC. Translation: CASSLPSTGDDEQFF.

This clone appeared a single time. The chain couples TRBV4-1 to TRBJ1-4; D might be TRBD1 (6 bases). CDR1 and CDR2 from the germline V gene are MGHRA and YSYEKL. CDR3 length: 15 residues. Trimming shortened V by 1 base and J by 6 bases, and 12 bases separated the two germline ends. The CDR3, as DNA: TGCGCCAGCAGCCAAGTGGGAGGGGGTGATGAAAAACTGTTTTTT. Translation gives CASSQVGGGDEKLFF.

As for this clone: Other DNA sequences in the same sample also yield this CDR3. The DNA of the CDR3 is TGTGCCAGCAGTGAGGGACAGGGAGAACAGCCCCAGCATTTT. Amino acids: CASSEGQGEQPQHF. This chain uses TRBV2 with TRBJ1-5; 9 nucleotides match TRBD1. The germline gives CDR1 SNHLY, CDR2 FYNNEI. With V trimmed by 3 bases and J by 7 bases, 4 bases remained unmatched. CDR3 length: 14 residues.

The CDR3 coding sequence is TGCAGTGCTACTTCAGGTGACGGCTACACCTTC. It specifies CSATSGDGYTF. The V and J genes are TRBV20-1 and TRBJ1-2; D is ambiguous. This CDR3 is built from 11 residues. Trimming took off 4 bases at V and 8 bases at J, with 11 bases between the two ends. Germline CDR1 and CDR2: DFQATT and SNEGSKA (reference sequence).

V gene TRBV29-1 combines with J gene TRBJ2-7; TRBD1 matches at 7 bases. Looked up from germline, CDR1 is SQVTM and CDR2 is ANQGSEA. V was clipped by 5 bases and J by 2 bases; unmatched bases: 6. The CDR3 is made up of 13 amino acids. The CDR3 coding sequence is TGCAGCGTTACCGGGACAGAGACCTACGAGCAGTACTTC. Residues: CSVTGTETYEQYF.

The genes are TRBV5-5 and TRBJ2-3; 11 bases are a match to TRBD2. The CDR3 is 14 amino acids. V lost 4 bases and J lost 4; bases outside the gene matches: 2. Germline assignment: CDR1 SGHKS and CDR2 YYEKEE (reference sequence). CDR3 loop: CASSKLAGADTQYF. CDR3 DNA: TGTGCCAGCAGCAAACTAGCGGGAGCAGATACGCAGTATTTT.

The rearrangement links TRBV4-2 to TRBJ1-1, with TRBD1 matching 7 bases. This CDR3 is built from 14 residues. Trimming removed 0 bases from V and 12 bases from J; junction bases left unmatched: 10. CDR1 LGHNA and CDR2 YNFKEQ come from the germline V gene. The CDR3 DNA is TGTGCCAGCAGCCAAGAAACAGGGGCGGTGAATACTTTCTTT. Translated, it gives CASSQETGAVNTFF.

The chain joins TRBV9 to TRBJ2-1; the D gene is possibly TRBD2 (6 bases). The CDR3 sequence is 15 residues long. Deletions cut 4 bases from V and 3 bases from J, with 14 bases between. Germline V gene sequence: CDR1 SGDLS, CDR2 YYNGEE. In nucleotides, the CDR3 is TGTGCCAGCAGCACCGGGAGTCCCAACTACAATGAGCAGTTCTTC. It encodes CASSTGSPNYNEQFF.

The chain joins TRBV27 to TRBJ2-7; TRBD2 matches at 11 bases. V gave up 4 bases and J gave up 4 bases; unmatched junction bases: 6. Germline lookup yields CDR1 MNHEY and CDR2 SMNVEV (reference sequence). There are 15 residues in the CDR3. The CDR3 loop reads CASSWLAGGAYEQYF. The CDR3 coding sequence is TGTGCCAGCAGTTGGTTAGCGGGGGGGGCTTACGAGCAGTACTTC.

J is TRBJ2-2 and V is TRBV25-1; perhaps TRBD2 as D (7 bases). Trimming took off 2 bases at V and 4 bases at J, with 17 bases between the two ends. Looked up from germline, CDR1 is MGHDK and CDR2 is SYGVNS. The CDR3 extends over 17 amino acids. The DNA for the CDR3 is TGTGCCAGCAGTGAAGGGGAGGGGGACAAGGGCACCGGGGAGCTGTTTTTT. Translated: CASSEGEGDKGTGELFF.

The chain combines TRBV5-5 with TRBJ1-1; D is ambiguous. The germline V and J ends were trimmed by 4 bases and 7 bases, with 14 bases remaining between them. This CDR3 has 13 residues. Germline loops: CDR1 SGHKS, CDR2 YYEKEE (reference sequence). The CDR3 loop is CASSLSVNGEAFF. In DNA, the CDR3 is TGTGCCAGCAGCCTCAGTGTAAATGGTGAAGCTTTCTTT.

The rearrangement links TRBV28 to TRBJ1-6; 7 positions match TRBD1. The V gene's germline CDR1 is MDHEN and CDR2 SYDVKM. J gave up 10 bases and V 3 bases, and 9 bases lay outside the gene matches. This CDR3 contains 15 residues. This CDR3 reads CASSFPTGNGSPLHF. The CDR3 DNA follows: TGTGCCAGCAGTTTCCCGACAGGGAACGGGTCACCCCTCCACTTT. The entire variable domain, with the rest obtained from reference TRBV28 and TRBJ1-6, is as follows: DVKVTQSSRYLVKRTGEKVFLECVQDMDHENMFWYRQDPGLGLRLIYFSYDVKMKEKGDIPEGYSVSREKKERFSLILESASTNQTSMYLCASSFPTGNGSPLHFGNGTRLTVT.

The chain recombines TRBV20-1 with TRBJ1-2; D unclear. The CDR3 spans 11 residues. The ends were cut back, 0 bases at V and 8 bases at J, with 7 bases in the middle. CDR1 is DFQATT, CDR2 SNEGSKA, per germline (reference sequence). This chain's CDR3 is CSAREGGGYTF. CDR3 nucleotide sequence: TGCAGTGCTAGAGAAGGCGGGGGCTACACCTTC.

The V call is TRBV6-5, the J call TRBJ2-3; D gene uncertain. The CDR3 runs to 14 residues. The germline CDR1 and CDR2 sequences are MNHEY and SVGAGI. Between the trimmed V and J ends, which lost 2 bases and 5 bases, there was a span of 11 bases. The CDR3 region is CASSYSVSRDTQYF. In nucleotides, the CDR3 is TGTGCCAGCAGTTACAGTGTTAGTCGAGATACGCAGTATTTT.

The rearrangement joins TRBV4-1 to TRBJ1-2; D remains unclear. CDR1 MGHRA and CDR2 YSYEKL come from the germline V gene. The V and J ends lost 4 bases and 6 bases respectively, with 18 bases between them. This CDR3 has 15 residues. CDR3: CASSPTMSFPNGYTF. The DNA for the CDR3 is TGCGCCAGCAGCCCAACTATGAGTTTCCCCAATGGCTACACCTTC.

The chain carries TRBV29-1 and TRBJ2-2; D is unclear. The CDR3 runs 14 residues. Trimming took off 3 bases at V and 2 bases at J, with 10 bases between the two ends. From germline, CDR1 is SQVTM and CDR2 ANQGSEA. For the CDR3, the DNA is TGCAGCGTTGAGCCTAATGGTAACACCGGGGAGCTGTTTTTT. Its translation is CSVEPNGNTGELFF.

The chain is built from TRBV4-3 and TRBJ2-6, with TRBD2 identical over 8 bases. This CDR3 comprises 17 residues. V shed 0 bases, J shed 0 bases, and the junction held 1 base outside the gene matches. Germline-derived CDR1 and CDR2 are LGHNA and YSLEER. The CDR3 DNA sequence: TGCGCCAGCAGCCAAGATCGGGGGGGCTCTGGGGCCAACGTCCTGACTTTC. This translates into CASSQDRGGSGANVLTF.

V is TRBV5-6 and J is TRBJ2-7; D possibly corresponds to TRBD1 (5 bases). Trimming took 4 bases from V and 3 from J, leaving 11 bases between them. The CDR3 totals 13 residues. Germline V lookup: CDR1 SGHDT, CDR2 YYEEEE. The CDR3 coding sequence is TGTGCCAGCAGCCCCACAGGTATCTACGAGCAGTACTTC. Translating gives CASSPTGIYEQYF.

This CDR3 reads CASSRRGTGWQETQYF. The CDR3 DNA reads TGTGCCAGTAGCCGACGAGGGACAGGGTGGCAAGAGACCCAGTACTTC. This sequence joins TRBV19 and TRBJ2-5, with TRBD1 matching over 9 bases. V trimming: 6 bases; J trimming: 2 bases; junction bases outside the gene matches: 10. Germline-derived CDR1 and CDR2 are LNHDA and SQIVND (reference sequence). This CDR3 has 16 amino acids.

In its sample, this clone was seen a few times. Different DNA sequences within this sample yield the same CDR3. The rearrangement joins TRBV6-5 to TRBJ1-2; 7 bases match TRBD1. The germline V gene encodes CDR1 MNHEY and CDR2 SVGAGI. The CDR3 extends over 14 amino acids. V gave up 6 bases and J gave up 2 bases; unmatched junction bases: 6. The CDR3 reads CASRTGQANYGYTF. In DNA, the CDR3 is TGTGCCAGCAGAACCGGACAGGCCAACTATGGCTACACCTTC.

The J gene is TRBJ2-7, the V gene TRBV19, with TRBD1 matching 9 bases. The germline gives CDR1 LNHDA, CDR2 SQIVND (reference sequence). The V segment lost 3 bases and the J segment 2 bases; nucleotides outside the gene matches: 5. CDR3 length equals 15 residues. The CDR3 nucleotides read TGTGCCAGTAGTATGGGGACAGGGCCTACCTACGAGCAGTACTTC. Translation gives CASSMGTGPTYEQYF.

The J gene is TRBJ2-7, the V gene TRBV15; 8 positions match TRBD1. CDR1 is LNHNV, CDR2 YYDKDF, per germline (reference sequence). The length of the CDR3 is 16 residues. The ends lost 5 bases at V and 1 base at J; junction bases unmatched: 10. CDR3 in DNA: TGTGCCACCAGCGAGAGGGGCAGGGGGCGTTCCTACGAGCAGTACTTC. This translates into CATSERGRGRSYEQYF.

The chain links TRBV4-3 to TRBJ1-1; a weak D match, TRBD1 (6 bases). Germline V gene lookup returns CDR1 LGHNA and CDR2 YSLEER. This CDR3 has 14 amino acids. Trimming cost V 6 bases and J 1 base, with 12 bases left between them. This chain's CDR3 is CASSQGFQNTEAFF. Written as DNA, the CDR3 is TGCGCCAGCAGTCAGGGGTTTCAGAACACTGAAGCTTTCTTT.

This clone was picked up many times. The rearrangement uses TRBV2 and TRBJ2-7, with D possibly matching TRBD1 (6 bases). There are 13 residues in the CDR3. The germline V gene has CDR1 SNHLY and CDR2 FYNNEI. V shed 11 bases and J shed 4 bases, with 18 bases lying between them. CDR3 nucleotides: TGTGCCGGTACTCCGGGACATGGGTACGAGCAGTACTTC. Translation gives CAGTPGHGYEQYF.

V and J are TRBV28 and TRBJ1-2; D might be TRBD1 (6 bases). The length of the CDR3 is 15 residues. Germline assignment: CDR1 MDHEN and CDR2 SYDVKM. Deletions cut 6 bases from V and 7 bases from J, with 21 bases between. The CDR3: CASSPTQTGYGGYTF. The CDR3 bases are TGTGCCAGCAGCCCGACCCAAACAGGGTATGGTGGCTACACCTTC.

J is TRBJ1-5 and V is TRBV6-6, with D possibly being TRBD1 (5 bases). The germline CDR1 and CDR2 sequences are MNHNY and SVGAGI (reference sequence). This CDR3 has 16 residues. Trimming removed 1 base at V and 2 bases at J, with 12 bases between. The CDR3 sequence is CASSYLGEEGNQPQHF. The CDR3 bases are TGTGCCAGCAGTTACTTAGGGGAGGAGGGCAATCAGCCCCAGCATTTT.

The V gene is TRBV29-1, the J gene TRBJ2-3, with a possible D match to TRBD2 (5 bases). Deletions cut 4 bases from V and 3 bases from J, with 11 bases between. Germline V gives CDR1 SQVTM, CDR2 ANQGSEA. The CDR3 has 13 amino acids. CDR3 sequence (DNA): TGCAGCGTTGTCCCCCGAGGGACAGATACGCAGTATTTT. Amino acids: CSVVPRGTDTQYF.

The rearrangement links TRBV28 to TRBJ1-6; 7 positions match TRBD1. V lost 4 bases to trimming and J lost 10 bases; unmatched junction nucleotides: 7. CDR1 is MDHEN and CDR2 is SYDVKM in the germline V gene. The CDR3 sequence is 14 residues long. The CDR3 is CASSWTGVESPLHF. The CDR3 DNA reads as TGTGCCAGCAGTTGGACAGGAGTAGAATCACCCCTCCACTTT.